This T cell receptor beta chain derives from a study of regulatory T cells in long-lasting Graves disease. J lost 7 bases, V lost 2 bases, and 7 bases had no gene match. CDR3 length: 14 amino acids. CDR1 is DFQATT, CDR2 SNEGSKA, per germline (reference sequence). Time point of the sample: persistent/refractory GD, antithyroid drugs over 5 years with positive TRAb. PBMC-derived RNA was used for the TCR library. The source of the patients was an endocrinology department in Xi'an, China. As for this clonotype: The antigen remains undetermined.

General study points: In persistent patients, shared public clonotypes (roughly 3,000) outnumbered those in new patients (around 1,000). Persistent disease favored TRBV28, TRBJ1-2 and TRBJ2-5.

To make TCR beta libraries, researchers used iRepertoire HTBI primers and Arm-PCR of CDR3 regions. The authors' processing: Segment identification across samples yielded around 60 TRBV and more than 11 TRBJ segments. TCRdb analysed the multiplex PCR reads with MiXCR anew, one entry per CDR3 protein. The V and J calls reflect TCRdb's pipeline rather than the authors' work. The sample lists 350,000 to 500,000 distinct CDR3 sequences; under 25% were seen once. The rearrangement links TRBV20-1 to TRBJ2-1; TRBD2 matches at 8 bases. The sequence was collected from a female donor with Graves disease. The material was peripheral blood mononuclear cells (PBMCs), obtained when the disease was refractory, from a patient treated with antithyroid drugs. The CDR3 nucleotides read TGCAGTGCTAGACCCGGGACTAGTAAAAATGAGCAGTTCTTC. Protein: CSARPGTSKNEQFF.